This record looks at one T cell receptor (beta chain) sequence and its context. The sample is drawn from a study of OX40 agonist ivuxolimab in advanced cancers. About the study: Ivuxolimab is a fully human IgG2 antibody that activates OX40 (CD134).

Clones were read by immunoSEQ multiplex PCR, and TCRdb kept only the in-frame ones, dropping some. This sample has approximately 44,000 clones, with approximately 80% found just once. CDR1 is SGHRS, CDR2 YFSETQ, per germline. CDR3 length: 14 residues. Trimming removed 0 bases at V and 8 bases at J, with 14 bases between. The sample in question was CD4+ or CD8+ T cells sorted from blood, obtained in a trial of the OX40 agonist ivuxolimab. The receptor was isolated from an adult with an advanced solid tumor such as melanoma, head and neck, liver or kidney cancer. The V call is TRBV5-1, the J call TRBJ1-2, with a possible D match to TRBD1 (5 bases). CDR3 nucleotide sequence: TGCGCCAGCAGCTTGGCATGGCAGGGAAGCGGCTACACCTTC. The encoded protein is CASSLAWQGSGYTF.